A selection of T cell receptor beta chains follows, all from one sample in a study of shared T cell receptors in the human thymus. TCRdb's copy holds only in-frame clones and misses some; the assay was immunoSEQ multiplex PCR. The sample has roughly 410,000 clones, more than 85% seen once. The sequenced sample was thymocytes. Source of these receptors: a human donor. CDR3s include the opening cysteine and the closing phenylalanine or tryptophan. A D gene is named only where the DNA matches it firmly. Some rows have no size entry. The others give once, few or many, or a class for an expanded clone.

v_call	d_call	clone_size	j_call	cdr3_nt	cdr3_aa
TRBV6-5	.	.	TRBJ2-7	TGTGCCAGCAGTGAGGGACCAGGCAAAATGGAGCAGTACTTC	CASSEGPGKMEQYF
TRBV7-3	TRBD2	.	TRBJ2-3	TGTGCCAGCAGCTTAAAAGGACTATCGGGACTAGCGGGAGGATGGGACACAGATACGCAGTATTTT	CASSLKGLSGLAGGWDTDTQYF
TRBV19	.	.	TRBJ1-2	TGTGCCAGTAGTATAGGTCTACCCACCGCCGTGGATGGCTACACCTTC	CASSIGLPTAVDGYTF
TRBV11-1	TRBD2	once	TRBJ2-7	TGTGCCAGCAGCCTTACAGGACTAGCGGGAGATTACGAGCAGTACTTC	CASSLTGLAGDYEQYF
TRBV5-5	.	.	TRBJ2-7	TGTGCCAGCACCACCAGTCTCTCTTCCTACGAGCAGTACTTC	CASTTSLSSYEQYF
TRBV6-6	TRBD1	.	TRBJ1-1	TGTGCCAGCAGTTACGAGGGGGCGGTGAACACTGAAGCTTTCTTT	CASSYEGAVNTEAFF
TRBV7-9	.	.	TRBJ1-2	TGTGCCAGCAGCTTAGCGCGACCTGGGGACACTGGAAACTATGGCTACACCTTC	CASSLARPGDTGNYGYTF
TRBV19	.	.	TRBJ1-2	TGTGCCAGTAGTATCCCCGGGACACCCAGGGGAAATGGCTACACCTTC	CASSIPGTPRGNGYTF
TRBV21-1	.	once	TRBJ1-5	TGTGCCAGCAGTACAGACAGACTCAGCAATCAGCCCCAGCATTTT	CASSTDRLSNQPQHF
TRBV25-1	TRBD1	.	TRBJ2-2	TGTGCCAGCAGTGCCGCGGACAGGGAGAGGAGGAACACCGGGGAGCTGTTTTTT	CASSAADRERRNTGELFF
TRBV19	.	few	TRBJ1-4	TGTGCCAGTAGTATAGGGGAAAAAACTAATGAAAAACTGTTTTTT	CASSIGEKTNEKLFF
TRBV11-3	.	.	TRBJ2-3	TGTGCCAGCAGCTTAGGTCGGCGCTTCAAATCGGTTGCAGATACGCAGTATTTT	CASSLGRRFKSVADTQYF